The 20 T cell receptor beta chains presented below share a single source sample, sequenced in a study of OX40 agonist ivuxolimab in advanced cancers. Here immunoSEQ multiplex PCR was the method, and the copy in TCRdb shows in-frame clones only, minus some. The profile shows about 78,000 clones, about 84% of them singletons. The sample in question was CD4+ or CD8+ T cells sorted from blood, obtained in a trial of the OX40 agonist ivuxolimab. These receptors were obtained from an adult with an advanced solid tumor such as melanoma, head and neck, liver or kidney cancer.

The rearrangement links TRBV18 to TRBJ1-5, with unresolved D. Trimming stripped 0 bases from V and 2 bases from J, with 14 bases between. Germline V gives CDR1 KGHSH, CDR2 LQKENI. The length of the CDR3 is 17 residues. The CDR3 DNA sequence: TGTGCCAGCTCACCACCGGGCCCGGGAAACGGCAATCAGCCCCAGCATTTT. It specifies CASSPPGPGNGNQPQHF.

The V and J genes are TRBV27 and TRBJ1-5, with D hard to call. Trimming took off 4 bases at V and 7 bases at J, with 14 bases between the two ends. The V gene's germline CDR1 is MNHEY and CDR2 SMNVEV (reference sequence). The length of the CDR3 is 14 residues. The CDR3, as DNA: TGTGCCAGCAGTTCCCATCAGGTAATCCAGCCCCAGCATTTT. Amino acid sequence: CASSSHQVIQPQHF.

This clone was seen only once. The chain carries TRBV10-2 and TRBJ1-1, with a possible D match to TRBD1 (5 bases). Germline V lookup: CDR1 WSHSY, CDR2 SAAADI. The CDR3 extends over 12 amino acids. The germline V and J ends were trimmed by 2 bases and 11 bases, with 12 bases remaining between them. DNA for the CDR3: TGCGCCAGCAGTGAGATTAAGTCAGGGGCTTTCTTT. It codes for CASSEIKSGAFF.

This chain joins TRBV30 and TRBJ2-6; D not certain. Germline V CDR1 and CDR2: GTSNPN, SVGIG (reference sequence). Between the trimmed V and J ends, which lost 8 bases and 1 base, there was a span of 9 bases. The CDR3 loop spans 13 amino acids. The CDR3 protein is CAREVSGANVLTF. As DNA, the CDR3 is TGTGCCCGCGAGGTGTCTGGGGCCAACGTCCTGACTTTC.

The chain recombines TRBV4-3 with TRBJ2-7, with 9 bases matching TRBD2. The germline V gene encodes CDR1 LGHNA and CDR2 YSLEER. CDR3 length equals 15 residues. J gave up 3 bases and V 2 bases, and 5 bases lay outside the gene matches. For the CDR3, the DNA is TGCGCCAGCAGCCAAACCACTAGCGGGTTCTACGAGCAGTACTTC. It yields the protein CASSQTTSGFYEQYF.

V and J are TRBV7-8 and TRBJ2-5; a weak D match, TRBD1 (5 bases). Germline V CDR1 and CDR2: SGHVS, FQNEAQ. The CDR3 covers 14 residues. V was pared by 1 base and J by 5 bases, with 11 bases between. CDR3 in amino acids: CASSLGPGLETQYF. The CDR3 nucleotides are TGTGCCAGCAGCTTAGGGCCAGGGTTGGAGACCCAGTACTTC.

The chain recombines TRBV14 with TRBJ2-1, with D tentatively TRBD1 (8 bases). V lost 8 bases, J lost 5 bases, and 19 bases lay in between. There are 15 residues in the CDR3. CDR1 and CDR2 from the germline V gene are SGHDN and FVKESK. The DNA of the CDR3 is TGTGCCAGCCGAAGAGCGGGACAGGTGAACAATGAGCAGTTCTTC. The encoded protein is CASRRAGQVNNEQFF.

V is TRBV6-5 and J is TRBJ2-7; weak D call: TRBD2 (6 bases). The CDR3 loop spans 12 amino acids. Trimming shortened V by 9 bases and J by 2 bases, and 11 bases separated the two germline ends. Germline CDR1 is MNHEY and CDR2 is SVGAGI. Here the CDR3 DNA reads TGTGCCAGTACCGGGAGACCCTACGAGCAGTACTTC. It codes for CASTGRPYEQYF.

The chain uses TRBV28 and TRBJ2-7; TRBD1 is a possible D gene (6 bases). Germline CDR1 MDHEN, CDR2 SYDVKM. The V gene lost 7 bases and the J gene lost 3 bases, with 16 bases spanning the gap. The CDR3 extends over 14 amino acids. Written as DNA, the CDR3 is TGTGCCAGCAACCGGGACACAGACAACTACGAGCAGTACTTC. It is translated as CASNRDTDNYEQYF.

The V and J genes are TRBV29-1 and TRBJ2-5, with D possibly TRBD1 on 6 matching bases. Germline CDR1 reads SQVTM; CDR2 reads ANQGSEA. V was cut by 7 bases and J by 5 bases, with 23 bases left in between. The CDR3 consists of 15 residues. CDR3 residues: CSARGATEHKETQYF. The CDR3 DNA reads TGCAGCGCCAGGGGTGCAACCGAACACAAGGAGACCCAGTACTTC.

The gene calls are TRBV14 and TRBJ2-7, with 7 bases that match TRBD2. The CDR3 runs 13 residues. Germline loops: CDR1 SGHDN, CDR2 FVKESK. The trim removed 4 bases at V and 9 bases at J, leaving 9 bases unmatched. CDR3 amino acids: CASSPLGGYGQYV. The DNA for the CDR3 is TGTGCCAGCAGCCCCCTGGGGGGGTATGGGCAGTACGTC.

The genes are TRBV19 and TRBJ2-6, with TRBD2 as a possible D gene (5 bases). The CDR3 sequence is 15 residues long. The V end lost 5 bases, the J end lost 2 bases, and 10 bases lay between the germline ends. Looked up from germline, CDR1 is LNHDA and CDR2 is SQIVND (reference sequence). CDR3 region: CASSREGPGANVLTF. DNA for the CDR3: TGTGCCAGTAGTCGAGAGGGTCCTGGGGCCAACGTCCTGACTTTC.

The chain couples TRBV2 to TRBJ1-1; TRBD1 might be the D (6 bases). V lost 6 bases to trimming and J lost 7 bases, with 9 bases between them. Looked up from germline, CDR1 is SNHLY and CDR2 is FYNNEI. The CDR3 sequence is 11 residues long. The CDR3 is CASRFRGEAFF. CDR3 bases: TGTGCCAGCAGATTCAGGGGTGAAGCTTTCTTT.

This clone was found a few times. The genes are TRBV10-2 and TRBJ1-2; perhaps TRBD1 as D (5 bases). Between the trimmed V and J ends, which lost 2 bases and 5 bases, there was a span of 9 bases. Germline loops: CDR1 WSHSY, CDR2 SAAADI. The CDR3 extends over 13 amino acids. In DNA, the CDR3 is TGCGCCAGCAGTGAGCAACAGGTTTATGGCTACACCTTC. Translated: CASSEQQVYGYTF.

The chain joins TRBV7-9 to TRBJ2-3; no clear D gene. V was pared by 3 bases and J by 1 base, with 11 bases between. From germline, CDR1 is SEHNR and CDR2 FQNEAQ (reference sequence). The CDR3 is made up of 15 amino acids. The CDR3 DNA follows: TGTGCCAGCAGCTTCGCGGCGGAGCGCACAGATACGCAGTATTTT. Protein: CASSFAAERTDTQYF. The full variable domain, rest sourced from reference TRBV7-9 and TRBJ2-3, is DTGVSQNPRHKITKRGQNVTFRCDPISEHNRLYWYRQTLGQGPEFLTYFQNEAQLEKSRLLSDRFSAERPKGSFSTLEIQRTEQGDSAMYLCASSFAAERTDTQYFGPGTRLTVL.

The chain carries TRBV5-5 and TRBJ1-1, with D unresolved. Germline-derived CDR1 and CDR2 are SGHKS and YYEKEE (reference sequence). CDR3 length: 14 amino acids. Trimming cost V 3 bases and J 6 bases, with 15 bases left between them. CDR3 region: CASSSRTVRPEAFF. The DNA for the CDR3 is TGTGCCAGCAGCTCTAGGACGGTGAGGCCTGAAGCTTTCTTT.

This clone was observed a handful of times. V usage is TRBV11-2 and J usage is TRBJ2-5; tentative D call: TRBD1 (5 bases). The CDR3 is 17 residues long. V lost 5 bases and J 3 bases, leaving 22 bases between the germline ends. CDR1 and CDR2 (germline): SGHAT, FQNNGV. The CDR3, as DNA: TGTGCCAGCAGCCCCCCTGGGGCATCCAGAAAGAAAGAGACCCAGTACTTC. Translating gives CASSPPGASRKKETQYF.

The DNA for the CDR3 is TGTGCCAGCAGCTTTTCAGGGGGCCAAGAGACCCAGTACTTC. It encodes CASSFSGGQETQYF. The genes are TRBV7-2 and TRBJ2-5, with 7 bases identical to TRBD1. This CDR3 has 14 amino acids. Germline V gene data show CDR1 as SGHTA and CDR2 as FQGNSA. The ends lost 3 bases at V and 1 base at J; junction bases unmatched: 2.

This chain uses TRBV18 with TRBJ1-1; tentative D call: TRBD1 (5 bases). The germline CDR1 and CDR2 sequences are KGHSH and LQKENI. V was trimmed by 6 bases and J by 1 base, leaving 12 bases between them. The CDR3 has 14 amino acids. Here the CDR3 DNA reads TGTGCCAGCTCCCCAGCGGGGCAGAACACTGAAGCTTTCTTT. It encodes CASSPAGQNTEAFF.

This chain connects TRBV2 to TRBJ2-7; 13 nucleotides line up with TRBD2. CDR1 SNHLY and CDR2 FYNNEI come from the germline V gene. V lost 6 bases, J lost 0 bases, and 5 bases stayed unmatched. The CDR3 loop spans 16 amino acids. CDR3 DNA: TGTGCCAGCAGCCGGGGACTAGCGGGGAACTCCTACGAGCAGTACGTC. This sequence encodes CASSRGLAGNSYEQYV.